One sample yielded the 2 T cell receptor beta chains listed below, sequenced in a study of blood T cell repertoires in COVID-19. Clones were sequenced by immunoSEQ multiplex PCR, and TCRdb holds only the in-frame ones, with some missing. The top ten clones hold around two fifths of a sample with some 150,000 clones, under 90% of them seen once. Sequences were obtained from peripheral blood. All receptors come from a human donor in a cohort sampled during active COVID-19.

This clone turned up a few times. The rearrangement uses TRBV4-1 and TRBJ1-5; D remains ambiguous. The CDR3 covers 15 residues. Germline V gives CDR1 MGHRA, CDR2 YSYEKL. The V end was cut by 0 bases, the J end by 3 bases, with 9 bases between. The CDR3 DNA reads TGCGCCAGCAGCCAAGATCAGGTTCTCAATCAGCCCCAGCATTTT. Translating gives CASSQDQVLNQPQHF.

The chain carries TRBV18 and TRBJ1-2, with D possibly being TRBD1 (6 bases). Deletions cut 6 bases from V and 8 bases from J, with 19 bases between. The germline V gene has CDR1 KGHSH and CDR2 LQKENI. The CDR3 extends over 14 amino acids. The DNA for the CDR3 is TGTGCCAGCTCCCAGGGGCCTCTTAAGGGGGGCTACACCTTC. It is translated as CASSQGPLKGGYTF. The entire variable domain, with the rest obtained from reference TRBV18 and TRBJ1-2, is as follows: NAGVMQNPRHLVRRRGQEARLRCSPMKGHSHVYWYRQLPEEGLKFMVYLQKENIIDESGMPKERFSAEFPKEGPSILRIQQVVRGDSAAYFCASSQGPLKGGYTFGSGTRLTVV.